The entry below describes one T cell receptor beta chain. This sample is drawn from a study of shared clonotypes between healthy human individuals. The germline CDR1 and CDR2 sequences are SGHNT and YYREEE (reference sequence). Trimming removed 0 bases from V and 2 bases from J, with 12 bases in between. There are 15 residues in the CDR3. Deep-level settings were used for running the assay. As originally analysed: In the immunoSEQ data, sequences were junction-only and lacked quality scores, so filtering differed. Produced via immunoSEQ multiplex PCR; TCRdb's table is partial and in-frame only. From that table come the V and J calls and clone size; the DNA was used to work out D and trimming. Among some 490,000 clones listed, over 70% were seen once.

Sequenced input: PBMCs. This TCR was recovered from a middle-aged woman in good health. Some clones in this sample may be carry-over from other donors' samples. The chain combines TRBV5-4 with TRBJ2-7, with D perhaps TRBD2 (6 bases). CDR3 in amino acids: CASSLDSGLTYEQYF. CDR3 DNA: TGTGCCAGCAGCTTGGATAGCGGACTTACCTACGAGCAGTACTTC.